The source of this T cell receptor beta chain is a study of a mutant IDH1 vaccine in newly diagnosed glioma. Study context: There were roughly 62% males and around 38% females among treated patients, whose mean age was roughly 40 years.

As concerns this clone: The antigen remains unidentified.

Trimming left V 5 bases short and J 1 base short, with 15 bases between. The CDR3 is made up of 15 amino acids. From germline, CDR1 is SGHRS and CDR2 YFSETQ. The time point here: baseline, week 1 (first vaccination visit). The sample's treatment: pre-vaccination baseline after standard-of-care therapy. Each of the donors came in with new WHO grade 3 or 4 astrocytomas that were IDH1-mutant and ATRX-lost. Whole-study results and caveats: Most patients, around 93%, showed vaccine-induced immune responses.

Measured with immunoSEQ multiplex PCR; TCRdb has only the in-frame clones, and not every one. The sample includes 50,000 to 65,000 clones, roughly 80% of them seen just once. This sequence joins TRBV5-1 and TRBJ1-1; D is perhaps TRBD1 (6 bases). This TCR came from a man younger than 30 with glioma. The input for sequencing was PBMCs, taken from a glioma patient treated with radiotherapy, temozolomide or both. DNA for the CDR3: TGCGCCAGCAGGTTAAGTGGGACACGGAACACTGAAGCTTTCTTT. Protein product: CASRLSGTRNTEAFF. The entire variable domain, with the rest obtained from reference TRBV5-1 and TRBJ1-1, is as follows: KAGVTQTPRYLIKTRGQQVTLSCSPISGHRSVSWYQQTPGQGLQFLFEYFSETQRNKGNFPGRFSGRQFSNSRSEMNVSTLELGDSALYLCASRLSGTRNTEAFFGQGTRLTVV.